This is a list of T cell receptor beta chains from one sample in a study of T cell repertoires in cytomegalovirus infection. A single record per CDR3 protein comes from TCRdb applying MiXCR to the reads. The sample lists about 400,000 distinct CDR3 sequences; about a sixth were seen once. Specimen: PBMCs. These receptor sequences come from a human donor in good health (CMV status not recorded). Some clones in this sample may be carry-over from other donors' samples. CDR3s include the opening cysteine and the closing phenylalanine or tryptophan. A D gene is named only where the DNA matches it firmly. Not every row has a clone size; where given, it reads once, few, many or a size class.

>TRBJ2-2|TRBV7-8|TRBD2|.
CASSLGTSGANTGELFF
TGTGCCAGCAGCTTAGGAACTAGCGGGGCTAACACCGGGGAGCTGTTTTTT
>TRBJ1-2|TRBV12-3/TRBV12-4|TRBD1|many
CASSHRDRGGDGYTF
TGTGCCAGCAGTCACCGGGACAGGGGAGGGGATGGCTACACCTTC
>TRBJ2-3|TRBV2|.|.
CASRVGRGRMDTQYF
TGTGCCAGCAGGGTCGGGAGGGGGCGCATGGATACGCAGTATTTT
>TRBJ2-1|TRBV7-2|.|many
CASSVTGTYNEQFF
TGTGCCAGCAGCGTAACAGGCACCTACAATGAGCAGTTCTTC
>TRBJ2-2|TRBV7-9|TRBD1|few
CASSPRTGILPTGELFF
TGTGCCAGCAGCCCAAGGACAGGGATTCTTCCGACCGGGGAGCTGTTTTTT
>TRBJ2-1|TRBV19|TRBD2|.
CASSIGKRLAGDNEQFF
TGTGCCAGTAGTATCGGGAAGAGGCTAGCGGGTGACAATGAGCAGTTCTTC
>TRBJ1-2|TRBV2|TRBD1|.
CARSGQGSQRNYGYTF
TGTGCCAGATCGGGACAGGGAAGCCAGCGAAACTATGGCTACACCTTC
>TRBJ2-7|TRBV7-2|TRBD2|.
CASSLSGRAYEQYF
TGTGCCAGCAGCCTTAGCGGGAGGGCCTACGAGCAGTACTTC
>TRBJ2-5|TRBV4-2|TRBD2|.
CASSQGGASGGQETQYF
TGTGCCAGCAGCCAAGGAGGGGCTAGCGGGGGCCAAGAGACCCAGTACTTC
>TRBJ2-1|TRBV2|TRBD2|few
CASRLLAEGQYEQFF
TGTGCCAGCAGGTTACTAGCGGAGGGGCAGTATGAGCAGTTCTTC
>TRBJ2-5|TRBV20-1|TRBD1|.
CSASGQGVKTQYF
TGCAGTGCTAGCGGGCAGGGGGTCAAGACCCAGTACTTC